Listed below are T cell receptor beta chains from one sample, sequenced in a study of blood T cell repertoires in COVID-19. The method was immunoSEQ multiplex PCR; TCRdb's version includes in-frame clones alone and lacks a portion of them. The table records 300,000 to 350,000 clones, about 90% of them present only once. Input material: peripheral blood. The receptors shown here come from a man aged 18-30 years with active or convalescent COVID-19. CDR3s include the opening cysteine and the closing phenylalanine or tryptophan. A D gene is named only where the DNA matches it firmly. Clone size is stated in some rows and not others, as once, few, many or a class when expanded.

D gene	V gene	clone size	J gene	CDR3 protein	CDR3 DNA
NA	TRBV4-1	NA	TRBJ1-3	CASSQDYGEVGNTIYF	TGCGCCAGCAGCCAAGATTATGGGGAGGTTGGAAACACCATATATTTT
TRBD1	TRBV11-2	few	TRBJ1-2	CASSPGTGAGYTF	TGTGCCAGCAGCCCCGGGACAGGGGCTGGCTACACCTTC
NA	TRBV7-2	few	TRBJ1-2	CASSLDNRELNGYTF	TGTGCCAGCAGCTTAGATAACAGGGAATTGAATGGCTACACCTTC
TRBD1	TRBV5-1	once	TRBJ1-2	CASSLTPDRDSPGYTF	TGCGCCAGCAGCTTAACCCCCGACAGGGACAGTCCTGGCTACACCTTC
TRBD2	TRBV7-6	NA	TRBJ2-1	CASSLTSVSSYNEQFF	TGTGCCAGCAGCTTGACTAGCGTTTCCTCCTACAATGAGCAGTTCTTC
NA	TRBV12-3/TRBV12-4	once	TRBJ1-1	CASTFGTPTEAFF	TGTGCCAGCACCTTTGGGACACCCACTGAAGCTTTCTTT
NA	TRBV7-2	NA	TRBJ1-4	CASSLVGRGREKLFF	TGTGCCAGCAGCTTAGTAGGGAGGGGTCGTGAAAAACTGTTTTTT
TRBD2	TRBV5-4	NA	TRBJ2-1	CASSLAGGRNEQFF	TGTGCCAGCAGCTTAGCGGGGGGACGTAATGAGCAGTTCTTC
NA	TRBV5-1	NA	TRBJ1-2	CASSFSGEPNYGYTF	TGCGCCAGCAGCTTTTCAGGGGAACCTAACTATGGCTACACCTTC
TRBD1	TRBV5-1	once	TRBJ1-1	CASSPTGNTEAFF	TGCGCCAGCAGCCCGACAGGGAATACTGAAGCTTTCTTT
NA	TRBV11-2	NA	TRBJ1-4	CASSTHPGGNEKLFF	TGTGCCAGCAGCACCCACCCGGGTGGGAATGAAAAACTGTTTTTT
NA	TRBV7-9	NA	TRBJ1-5	CASSYSQAGSNQPQHF	TGTGCCAGCAGCTATTCACAGGCTGGGAGCAATCAGCCCCAGCATTTT
NA	TRBV4-3	few	TRBJ1-1	CASSPQPGGRTEAFF	TGCGCCAGCAGCCCTCAACCGGGGGGGAGGACTGAAGCTTTCTTT
NA	TRBV9	once	TRBJ1-6	CASSLGSQGNNSPLHF	TGTGCCAGCAGCCTCGGGTCCCAGGGCAACAATTCACCCCTCCACTTT
TRBD1	TRBV7-2	few	TRBJ1-3	CASSPRTGGGNTIYF	TGTGCCAGCAGCCCTAGGACAGGGGGAGGAAACACCATATATTTT
TRBD2	TRBV4-1	NA	TRBJ2-1	CASSQVRAGVNEQFF	TGCGCCAGCAGCCAAGTACGAGCGGGAGTTAATGAGCAGTTCTTC
TRBD1	TRBV19	NA	TRBJ1-5	CASKTGQGGQPQHF	TGTGCCAGTAAGACCGGACAGGGAGGCCAGCCCCAGCATTTT
TRBD2	TRBV14	NA	TRBJ2-3	CASSQRPGLAGVDTQYF	TGTGCCAGCAGCCAACGACCGGGACTAGCGGGAGTAGATACGCAGTATTTT
NA	TRBV5-4	NA	TRBJ1-4	CASSSYNRAGLFF	TGTGCCAGCAGCTCTTACAACAGGGCGGGACTGTTTTTT
NA	TRBV5-4	NA	TRBJ1-2	CATSPRVNYGYTF	TGTGCCACCTCCCCTCGGGTCAACTATGGCTACACCTTC
TRBD1	TRBV7-9	few	TRBJ2-1	CASSPRTGGNWNEQFF	TGTGCCAGCAGCCCCCGGACAGGGGGTAATTGGAATGAGCAGTTCTTC
NA	TRBV4-3	NA	TRBJ1-4	CASSHGRGNGLFF	TGCGCCAGCAGCCACGGAAGGGGGAATGGACTGTTTTTT
NA	TRBV12-3/TRBV12-4	NA	TRBJ1-2	CASSYRENYGYTF	TGTGCCAGCAGTTACAGGGAAAACTATGGCTACACCTTC
NA	TRBV19	NA	TRBJ1-2	CASTDTGDYGYTF	TGTGCCAGTACCGACACAGGAGACTATGGCTACACCTTC
NA	TRBV2	NA	TRBJ1-4	CATGDTIAATNEKLFF	TGTGCCACCGGGGACACCATCGCGGCAACTAATGAAAAACTGTTTTTT
NA	TRBV27	NA	TRBJ2-7	CASSPLGREQYF	TGTGCCAGCAGTCCGTTGGGGCGCGAGCAGTACTTC
TRBD1	TRBV5-1	NA	TRBJ1-2	CASSLNNRGFRANYGYTF	TGCGCCAGCAGCTTGAACAACAGGGGGTTCAGGGCTAACTATGGCTACACCTTC
NA	TRBV4-1	NA	TRBJ1-1	CASSPRQNTEAFF	TGCGCCAGCAGCCCTCGACAGAACACTGAAGCTTTCTTT
NA	TRBV11-2	NA	TRBJ1-2	CASRRGQAGYTF	TGTGCCAGCAGGCGCGGGCAGGCTGGCTACACCTTC
NA	TRBV12-3/TRBV12-4	NA	TRBJ1-2	CASSTPGRAGYTF	TGTGCCAGCAGTACACCGGGGAGGGCTGGCTACACCTTC
NA	TRBV7-8	NA	TRBJ2-7	CASSSRVGYEQYF	TGTGCCAGCAGCTCCAGGGTGGGCTACGAGCAGTACTTC
NA	TRBV25-1	NA	TRBJ2-7	CASSASGQTTQQYF	TGTGCCAGCAGTGCCTCCGGACAGACTACGCAGCAGTACTTC
NA	TRBV7-3	NA	TRBJ2-1	CASSFLSHGEQFF	TGTGCCAGCAGCTTTCTTAGCCACGGTGAGCAGTTCTTC
NA	TRBV11-2	NA	TRBJ2-7	CASSLVVGGYEQYF	TGTGCCAGCAGCTTAGTGGTGGGAGGCTACGAGCAGTACTTC
TRBD1	TRBV9	once	TRBJ2-6	CASSADRASGANVLTF	TGTGCCAGCAGCGCGGACAGGGCCTCTGGGGCCAACGTCCTGACTTTC
TRBD2	TRBV7-9	NA	TRBJ2-1	CASSSSGGSYNEQFF	TGTGCCAGCAGCTCGAGCGGGGGGAGTTACAATGAGCAGTTCTTC
TRBD1	TRBV9	NA	TRBJ1-1	CASSVVPPGGVTEAFF	TGTGCCAGCAGCGTAGTTCCGCCAGGGGGAGTCACTGAAGCTTTCTTT
NA	TRBV7-2	NA	TRBJ2-5	CASSLDRGGGTQYF	TGTGCCAGCAGCTTAGACCGAGGCGGCGGGACCCAGTACTTC
NA	TRBV19	NA	TRBJ1-1	CASSIGTEAFF	TGTGCCAGTAGTATCGGCACTGAAGCTTTCTTT
NA	TRBV6-1	NA	TRBJ1-5	CASSEPSGQIRLQPQHF	TGTGCCAGCAGTGAACCATCTGGACAGATCCGACTGCAGCCCCAGCATTTT
NA	TRBV10-3	few	TRBJ1-1	CAISPSTLAEAFF	TGTGCCATCAGTCCGTCTACCCTGGCTGAAGCTTTCTTT
TRBD1	TRBV25-1	NA	TRBJ1-2	CASSYRGNYGYTF	TGTGCCAGCAGCTACAGGGGGAACTATGGCTACACCTTC
NA	TRBV7-2	NA	TRBJ2-1	CASSLGLVNNEQFF	TGTGCCAGCAGCTTAGGACTCGTAAACAATGAGCAGTTCTTC
NA	TRBV5-1	NA	TRBJ2-7	CASSPGGPGYEQYF	TGCGCCAGCAGCCCAGGAGGTCCCGGCTACGAGCAGTACTTC
TRBD2	TRBV18	NA	TRBJ2-3	CASSPALAGTDTQYF	TGTGCCAGCTCACCTGCTCTAGCGGGCACAGATACGCAGTATTTT
NA	TRBV19	NA	TRBJ2-5	CASSTQGFGKTQYF	TGTGCCAGTAGTACACAGGGTTTTGGGAAGACCCAGTACTTC
NA	TRBV6-6	NA	TRBJ1-6	CASSSYSSPLHF	TGTGCCAGCAGTTCTTACTCGTCACCCCTCCACTTT
TRBD2	TRBV3-1/TRBV3-2	NA	TRBJ2-7	CASSPPIAGAVYEQYF	TGTGCCAGCAGCCCACCGATAGCGGGAGCAGTCTACGAGCAGTACTTC
TRBD1	TRBV25-1	few	TRBJ1-1	CASSTYQGVSTEAFF	TGTGCCAGCAGTACCTATCAGGGGGTCAGCACTGAAGCTTTCTTT
NA	TRBV5-6	few	TRBJ2-7	CASSWTRYGGGDEQYF	TGTGCCAGCAGCTGGACTCGGTACGGCGGAGGGGACGAGCAGTACTTC
TRBD1	TRBV28	NA	TRBJ1-6	CASSSSDRGYYSPLHF	TGTGCCAGCTCTTCATCCGACAGGGGATACTATTCACCCCTCCACTTT
NA	TRBV3-1/TRBV3-2	NA	TRBJ2-7	CASSQAVLGTYEQYF	TGTGCCAGCAGCCAAGCCGTTCTAGGCACCTACGAGCAGTACTTC
NA	TRBV10-3	NA	TRBJ1-2	CAIWTPGPPGDYGYTF	TGTGCCATCTGGACCCCAGGACCCCCGGGGGACTATGGCTACACCTTC
NA	TRBV13	once	TRBJ1-1	CASSLGIGRMNTEAFF	TGTGCCAGCAGCTTAGGAATTGGGAGGATGAACACTGAAGCTTTCTTT
TRBD2	TRBV5-6	NA	TRBJ2-5	CASSSLGSGGAETQYF	TGTGCCAGCAGCTCCCTTGGTAGCGGGGGGGCTGAGACCCAGTACTTC
TRBD2	TRBV11-2	NA	TRBJ2-5	CASSPWGGQETQYF	TGTGCCAGCAGCCCTTGGGGGGGCCAAGAGACCCAGTACTTC
NA	TRBV6-5	NA	TRBJ1-1	CASSQLYRDTEAFF	TGTGCCAGCAGTCAGTTGTACAGGGACACTGAAGCTTTCTTT
NA	TRBV5-1	NA	TRBJ2-2	CASSLAPTWAQNTGELFF	TGCGCCAGCAGCTTGGCCCCGACATGGGCACAGAACACCGGGGAGCTGTTTTTT
TRBD1	TRBV7-2	NA	TRBJ2-5	CASSFDRGETQYF	TGTGCCAGCAGCTTCGACAGGGGGGAGACCCAGTACTTC